This TCR beta chain was documented in a study of T cells after yellow fever vaccination. Study-level points and caveats: Subsequent to the booster, the majority of primary-vaccination clones reappeared (96% CD4, 88% CD8). By day 5 rather than day 15, the secondary response had peaked, though it was weaker.

This clonotype was detected only a few times. Its specificity is not known. Trimming left V 0 bases short and J 2 bases short, with 11 bases between. The CDR3 loop spans 15 amino acids. Germline V gene sequence: CDR1 SGHAT, CDR2 FQNNGV. Template switching by 5'RACE produced TCR cDNA, adding a universal primer site and UMIs. TCRdb processed the 5' RACE reads anew with MiXCR; each CDR3 protein has one entry. This table has 500,000 to 650,000 distinct CDR3 sequences, 9% to 15% appearing once. This specimen was PBMCs, taken on the day of the yellow fever booster vaccination. This rearrangement joins TRBV11-2 to TRBJ2-7, with unresolved D. The TCR comes from a man under 40 who received the YFV17D yellow fever vaccine. The CDR3 nucleotides are TGTGCCAGCAGCTTAGATCGCCAGGTACCCTACGAGCAGTACTTC. As protein: CASSLDRQVPYEQYF.